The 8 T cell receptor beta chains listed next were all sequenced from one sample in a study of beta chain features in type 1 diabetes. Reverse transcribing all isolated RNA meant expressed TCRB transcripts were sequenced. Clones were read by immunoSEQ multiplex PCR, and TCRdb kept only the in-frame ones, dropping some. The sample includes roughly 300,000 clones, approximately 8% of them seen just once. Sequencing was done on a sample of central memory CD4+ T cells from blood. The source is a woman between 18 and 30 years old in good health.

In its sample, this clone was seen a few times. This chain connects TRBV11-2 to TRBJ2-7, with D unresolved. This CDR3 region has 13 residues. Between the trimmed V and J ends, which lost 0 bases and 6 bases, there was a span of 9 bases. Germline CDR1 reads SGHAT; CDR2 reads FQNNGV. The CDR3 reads CASSLDRLGEQYF. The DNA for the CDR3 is TGTGCCAGCAGCTTAGACAGGTTGGGCGAGCAGTACTTC. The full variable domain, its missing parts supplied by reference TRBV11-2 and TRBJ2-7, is EAGVAQSPRYKIIEKRQSVAFWCNPISGHATLYWYQQILGQGPKLLIQFQNNGVVDDSQLPKDRFSAERLKGVDSTLKIQPAKLEDSAVYLCASSLDRLGEQYFGPGTRLTVT.

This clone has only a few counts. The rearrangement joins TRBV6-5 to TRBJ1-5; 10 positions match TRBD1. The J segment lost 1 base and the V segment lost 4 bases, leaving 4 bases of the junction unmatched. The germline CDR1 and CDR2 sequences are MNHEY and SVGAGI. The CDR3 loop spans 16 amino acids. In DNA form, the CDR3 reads TGTGCCAGCAGTTCAACGGGACAGGGGAGCAATCAGCCCCAGCATTTT. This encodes CASSSTGQGSNQPQHF.

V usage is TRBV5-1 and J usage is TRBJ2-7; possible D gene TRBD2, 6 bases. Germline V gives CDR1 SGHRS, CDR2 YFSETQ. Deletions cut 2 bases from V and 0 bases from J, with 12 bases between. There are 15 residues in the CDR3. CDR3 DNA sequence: TGCGCCAGCAGCTTCGGCGGGATACCCTCCTACGAGCAGTACTTC. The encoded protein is CASSFGGIPSYEQYF. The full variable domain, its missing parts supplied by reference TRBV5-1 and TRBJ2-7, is KAGVTQTPRYLIKTRGQQVTLSCSPISGHRSVSWYQQTPGQGLQFLFEYFSETQRNKGNFPGRFSGRQFSNSRSEMNVSTLELGDSALYLCASSFGGIPSYEQYFGPGTRLTVT.

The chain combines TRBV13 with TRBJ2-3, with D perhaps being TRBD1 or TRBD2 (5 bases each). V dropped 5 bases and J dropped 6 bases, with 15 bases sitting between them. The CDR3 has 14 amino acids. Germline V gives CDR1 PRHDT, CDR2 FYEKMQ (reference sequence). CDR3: CASSPGPPPDTQYF. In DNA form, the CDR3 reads TGTGCCAGCAGCCCGGGACCCCCTCCGGATACGCAGTATTTT.

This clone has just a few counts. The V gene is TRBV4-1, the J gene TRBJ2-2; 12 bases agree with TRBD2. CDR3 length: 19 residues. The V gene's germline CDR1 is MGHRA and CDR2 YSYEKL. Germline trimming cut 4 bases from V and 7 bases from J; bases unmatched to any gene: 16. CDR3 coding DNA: TGCGCCAGCAGCCCAGCTCGGGCTAGCGGGAGGGCCGAGGACGGGGAGCTGTTTTTT. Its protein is CASSPARASGRAEDGELFF.

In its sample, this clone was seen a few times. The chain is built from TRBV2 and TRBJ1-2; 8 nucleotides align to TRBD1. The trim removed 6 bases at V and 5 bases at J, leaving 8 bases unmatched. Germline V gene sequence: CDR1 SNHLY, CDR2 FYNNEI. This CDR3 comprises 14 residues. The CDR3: CASSGQGAPYGYTF. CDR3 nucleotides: TGTGCCAGCAGCGGACAGGGCGCCCCGTATGGCTACACCTTC.

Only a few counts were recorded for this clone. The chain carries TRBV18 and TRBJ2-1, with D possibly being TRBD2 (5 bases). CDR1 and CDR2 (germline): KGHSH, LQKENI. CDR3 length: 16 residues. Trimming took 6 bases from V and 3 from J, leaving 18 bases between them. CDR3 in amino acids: CASSRLAVGDYNEQFF. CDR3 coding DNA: TGTGCCAGCTCGCGGCTAGCAGTTGGGGACTACAATGAGCAGTTCTTC.

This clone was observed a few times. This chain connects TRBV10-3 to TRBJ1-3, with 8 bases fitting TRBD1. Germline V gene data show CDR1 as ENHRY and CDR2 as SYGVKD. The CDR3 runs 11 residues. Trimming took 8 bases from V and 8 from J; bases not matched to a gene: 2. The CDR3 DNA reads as TGTGCCATCGGACAGGGATACACCATATATTTT. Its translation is CAIGQGYTIYF.